Listed below are T cell receptor beta chains from one sample, sequenced in a study of sequential checkpoint blockade in melanoma. Clones were sequenced by immunoSEQ multiplex PCR, and TCRdb holds only the in-frame ones, with some missing. The sample holds approximately 6,000 clones, more than 45% seen once. Specimen: CD8+ T cells sorted from blood (inferred from file names), collected from a patient given nivolumab and ipilimumab in sequence. These receptors all stem from a human donor with melanoma. Each CDR3 is given with its conserved first and last residue. D genes are given only for firm matches. Not every row has a clone size; where given, it reads once, few, many or a size class.

>TRBJ2-2|TRBD2|NA|TRBV9
CASRGGLAGYTGELFF
TGTGCCAGCAGGGGGGGACTAGCGGGGTACACCGGGGAGCTGTTTTTT
>TRBJ2-5|TRBD2|few|TRBV7-9
CASSRSGGAGETQYF
TGTGCCAGCAGCCGTAGCGGGGGGGCCGGAGAGACCCAGTACTTC
>TRBJ2-1|NA|few|TRBV5-4
CASSLIGESSYNEQFF
TGTGCCAGCAGCTTAATTGGGGAGAGCTCCTACAATGAGCAGTTCTTC
>TRBJ2-7|TRBD1|NA|TRBV9
CASSDLHRGEQYF
TGTGCCAGCAGCGACCTTCACAGGGGCGAGCAGTACTTC
>TRBJ1-3|NA|NA|TRBV6-6
CASSYPDRSSGNTIYF
TGTGCCAGCAGTTACCCTGACAGGTCCTCTGGAAACACCATATATTTT
>TRBJ2-7|NA|NA|TRBV11-1
CASSPGWGNEQYF
TGTGCCAGCAGCCCCGGGTGGGGCAACGAGCAGTACTTC
>TRBJ2-7|TRBD1|NA|TRBV28
CASSFSGQGIHEQYF
TGTGCCAGCAGTTTTTCGGGACAGGGGATTCACGAGCAGTACTTC
>TRBJ2-7|TRBD1|few|TRBV6-6
CASSSLRDRTRGEQYF
TGTGCCAGCAGTTCCCTTAGGGACAGGACCAGGGGGGAGCAGTACTTC
>TRBJ2-2|TRBD2|NA|TRBV19
CASSIDRAGGGTGELFF
TGTGCCAGTAGTATAGATCGAGCGGGAGGGGGTACCGGGGAGCTGTTTTTT
>TRBJ2-3|TRBD2|NA|TRBV30
CAWGGLAGARHTQYF
TGTGCCTGGGGGGGGCTAGCGGGGGCCCGGCATACGCAGTATTTT
>TRBJ2-1|TRBD2|once|TRBV4-3
CASSQDPGGSYNEQFF
TGCGCCAGCAGCCAAGATCCGGGGGGCTCCTACAATGAGCAGTTCTTC
>TRBJ2-2|TRBD1|NA|TRBV7-9
CAIPGQGETGELFF
TGTGCCATACCGGGACAGGGAGAAACCGGGGAGCTGTTTTTT
>TRBJ2-7|TRBD1|few|TRBV6-6
CASSPDRGIYEQYF
TGTGCCAGCAGCCCCGACAGGGGGATCTACGAGCAGTACTTC
>TRBJ2-5|NA|few|TRBV9
CASSAPGSGETQYF
TGTGCCAGCAGCGCCCCAGGGTCGGGAGAGACCCAGTACTTC
>TRBJ2-3|NA|NA|TRBV7-3
CASSLWGASSTDTQYF
TGTGCCAGCAGCTTATGGGGAGCGAGTAGCACAGATACGCAGTATTTT
>TRBJ2-1|TRBD2|NA|TRBV19
CASSIAGGTSEQFF
TGTGCCAGTAGTATAGCGGGGGGAACTAGTGAGCAGTTCTTC
>TRBJ1-1|TRBD1|medium-sized|TRBV11-2
CASSPRDRVTEAFF
TGTGCCAGCAGCCCCCGGGACAGGGTTACTGAAGCTTTCTTT
>TRBJ2-3|TRBD2|NA|TRBV6-4
CASSDSSGGGTDTQYF
TGTGCCAGCAGTGACTCAAGCGGGGGGGGCACAGATACGCAGTATTTT
>TRBJ2-3|NA|NA|TRBV6-1
CASSDLTTGVSTDTQYF
TGTGCCAGCAGTGACCTGACGACAGGAGTTTCCACAGATACGCAGTATTTT
>TRBJ2-7|NA|NA|TRBV6-5
CASSLAANYEQYF
TGTGCCAGCTCGTTAGCGGCTAACTACGAGCAGTACTTC
>TRBJ2-1|TRBD2|NA|TRBV4-3
CASSQDRTSGPYNEQFF
TGCGCCAGCAGCCAAGATCGAACTAGCGGTCCCTACAATGAGCAGTTCTTC
>TRBJ2-2|TRBD1|NA|TRBV27
CASRQGANTGELFF
TGTGCCAGTCGACAGGGCGCGAACACCGGGGAGCTGTTTTTT
>TRBJ2-2|NA|NA|TRBV28
CASIMAGPGELFF
TGTGCCAGCATAATGGCGGGGCCCGGGGAGCTGTTTTTT
>TRBJ2-3|NA|NA|TRBV6-4
CASSDSVQFGTDTQYF
TGTGCCAGCAGTGACTCGGTCCAGTTCGGGACAGATACGCAGTATTTT
>TRBJ2-7|NA|few|TRBV28
CASSLDRGFARYEQYF
TGTGCCAGCAGTTTAGACCGGGGATTTGCCAGGTACGAGCAGTACTTC
>TRBJ2-1|NA|NA|TRBV20-1
CSALNEQFF
TGCAGTGCTCTCAATGAGCAGTTCTTC
>TRBJ2-7|TRBD2|NA|TRBV28
CASSKTSGRAGYEQYF
TGTGCCAGCAGTAAGACTAGCGGGAGGGCCGGTTACGAGCAGTACTTC
>TRBJ2-5|NA|NA|TRBV13
CASSLAGRQETQYF
TGTGCCAGCAGCTTAGCCGGGAGACAAGAGACCCAGTACTTC
>TRBJ2-5|NA|NA|TRBV6-5
CASRGQTQGTQYF
TGTGCCAGCCGAGGACAGACCCAAGGGACCCAGTACTTC
>TRBJ2-7|TRBD2|NA|TRBV28
CASTGGEAGGPNEQYF
TGTGCCAGCACCGGGGGGGAGGCGGGAGGGCCAAACGAGCAGTACTTC
>TRBJ2-7|TRBD1|NA|TRBV7-9
CAVRTPGQHPYEQYF
TGTGCCGTCAGGACTCCGGGACAGCATCCCTACGAGCAGTACTTC
>TRBJ2-2|TRBD2|NA|TRBV18
CASLPGTTSTGELFF
TGTGCCAGTTTACCCGGGACTACTTCCACCGGGGAGCTGTTTTTT
>TRBJ2-5|NA|NA|TRBV30
CAWSVGQIQETQYF
TGTGCCTGGAGTGTAGGACAGATCCAAGAGACCCAGTACTTC
>TRBJ1-6|NA|NA|TRBV28
CASTKTGGQWDSPLHF
TGTGCCAGCACCAAAACGGGGGGCCAGTGGGATTCACCCCTCCACTTT
>TRBJ1-1|NA|NA|TRBV27
CASSFGGMNTEAFF
TGTGCCAGCAGTTTTGGGGGCATGAACACTGAAGCTTTCTTT
>TRBJ1-5|NA|NA|TRBV5-8
CASSYGQSNQPQHF
TGTGCCAGCAGCTATGGACAGAGCAATCAGCCCCAGCATTTT
>TRBJ2-7|NA|NA|TRBV27
CASSLGGVGTYEQYF
TGTGCCAGCAGTTTAGGGGGCGTCGGTACCTACGAGCAGTACTTC
>TRBJ2-5|NA|once|TRBV4-1
CASSQDLAVQETQYF
TGCGCCAGCAGCCAAGATTTAGCGGTCCAAGAGACCCAGTACTTC
>TRBJ1-1|NA|NA|TRBV5-1
CASSVTGFFFF
TGCGCCAGCAGCGTGACAGGTTTTTTTTTCTTT
>TRBJ1-2|NA|few|TRBV9
CASSGSGAPGLYGYTF
TGTGCCAGCAGCGGTAGTGGGGCCCCGGGACTCTATGGCTACACCTTC
>TRBJ1-4|NA|NA|TRBV25-1
CASSEGQGWEKLFF
TGTGCCAGCAGTGAAGGGCAGGGATGGGAAAAACTGTTTTTT
>TRBJ2-4|TRBD1|NA|TRBV4-3
CASSRTGDAKNIQYF
TGCGCCAGCAGCCGAACAGGGGATGCCAAAAACATTCAGTACTTC
>TRBJ2-1|TRBD2|NA|TRBV9
CASSVAGRTSYNEQFF
TGTGCCAGCAGCGTCGCCGGTCGGACTAGCTACAATGAGCAGTTCTTC
>TRBJ2-7|TRBD1|few|TRBV6-5
CASSSLRDRTRGEQYF
TGTGCCAGCAGTTCCCTTAGGGACAGGACCAGGGGGGAGCAGTACTTC
>TRBJ1-5|NA|NA|TRBV27
CASSLGLGSQPQHF
TGTGCCAGCAGCCTGGGACTAGGGAGTCAGCCCCAGCATTTT
>TRBJ1-1|NA|NA|TRBV15
CATSTLRRDVMYTEAFF
TGTGCCACCAGCACGCTTCGGCGGGATGTGATGTACACTGAAGCTTTCTTT
>TRBJ1-1|NA|NA|TRBV6-5
CASSESGQTNTEAFF
TGTGCCAGCAGCGAGTCTGGCCAGACTAACACTGAAGCTTTCTTT
>TRBJ2-5|NA|NA|TRBV28
CASSLEVLEKETQYF
TGTGCCAGCAGTTTAGAGGTATTAGAGAAAGAGACCCAGTACTTC
>TRBJ1-3|NA|NA|TRBV27
CASSPRGGPLGGNTIYF
TGTGCCAGCAGTCCTAGGGGGGGCCCCCTCGGGGGAAACACCATATATTTT
>TRBJ2-1|TRBD1|few|TRBV7-3
CASSLPLWDRGPKPHNEQFF
TGTGCCAGCAGCTTACCCCTGTGGGACAGGGGGCCGAAACCTCACAATGAGCAGTTCTTC
>TRBJ2-7|TRBD1|medium-sized|TRBV10-3
CAISLTGGEEQYF
TGTGCCATCTCTTTGACAGGGGGAGAGGAGCAGTACTTC
>TRBJ1-4|NA|NA|TRBV5-6
CASSRGGYDNEKLFF
TGTGCCAGCAGCCGTGGAGGGTATGATAATGAAAAACTGTTTTTT
>TRBJ2-7|NA|few|TRBV11-1
CASSPSDKRYEQYF
TGTGCCAGCAGCCCCTCGGACAAACGCTACGAGCAGTACTTC
>TRBJ2-7|NA|once|TRBV9
CASSVSAVYIDEQYF
TGTGCCAGCAGCGTATCCGCCGTGTATATAGACGAGCAGTACTTC